These 21 T cell receptor beta chains were all obtained from the same sample, sequenced in a study of human T cells and chemical hapten exposure. Time point indicated: patch test 3, about 24 weeks after DPC sensitization. Treatment described: therapeutic diphenylcyclopropenone sensitization with weekly scalp DPC. TCRdb itself ran the RACE reads through MiXCR, one entry per CDR3 protein. Found here are about 200,000 distinct CDR3 sequences, about 25% of them singletons; the top ten hold 2% to 3%. The specimen comprised whole blood, sampled in connection with sensitization to the hapten diphenylcyclopropenone (DPC). The receptors were sampled from a woman in her thirties or forties with alopecia areata. Some clones in this sample may be carry-over from other donors' samples.

This clonotype was counted only a few times. This chain joins TRBV28 and TRBJ2-3; 8 bases are a match to TRBD2. The CDR3 extends over 18 amino acids. V dropped 2 bases and J dropped 6; count of bases not matched to a gene: 16. Germline CDR1 MDHEN, CDR2 SYDVKM. The CDR3 nucleotides are TGTGCCAGCAGTTTAGGGTCATCCTGGACTAGCCTTTCTGATACGCAGTATTTT. This gives the protein CASSLGSSWTSLSDTQYF.

This clonotype was seen more than once but under ten times. The chain carries TRBV4-1 and TRBJ2-3, with D possibly TRBD2 on 5 matching bases. The germline V gene has CDR1 MGHRA and CDR2 YSYEKL. The CDR3 totals 16 residues. The V end was cut by 4 bases, the J end by 4 bases, with 18 bases between. CDR3 bases: TGCGCCAGCAGCCGACACGACTGGTCCGGGGCAGATACGCAGTATTTT. Residues: CASSRHDWSGADTQYF.

The rearrangement links TRBV27 to TRBJ2-5; weak D call: TRBD2 (6 bases). Looked up from germline, CDR1 is MNHEY and CDR2 is SMNVEV (reference sequence). V was clipped by 9 bases and J by 1 base, with 15 bases between them. The CDR3 loop spans 14 amino acids. The CDR3 loop is CARRTRDFQETQYF. The CDR3 nucleotides are TGTGCCAGGAGAACGAGGGACTTCCAAGAGACCCAGTACTTC.

The V and J genes are TRBV27 and TRBJ1-5; TRBD1 aligns across 9 bases. Germline V gene lookup returns CDR1 MNHEY and CDR2 SMNVEV (reference sequence). The ends lost 2 bases at V and 0 bases at J; junction bases unmatched: 5. The CDR3 has 17 residues. The CDR3 here is CASSLPWTGDSNQPQHF. Written as DNA, the CDR3 is TGTGCCAGCAGTTTACCCTGGACAGGGGATAGCAATCAGCCCCAGCATTTT.

This clonotype came up a few times. V usage is TRBV7-2 and J usage is TRBJ1-5; possible D gene TRBD1, 6 bases. The CDR3 spans 16 residues. Trimming pared 1 base from V and 2 bases from J, leaving 12 bases between. Germline values: CDR1 SGHTA, CDR2 FQGNSA. The CDR3 protein is CASSLVVQGGNQPQHF. The CDR3 DNA reads as TGTGCCAGCAGCTTAGTGGTACAGGGCGGCAATCAGCCCCAGCATTTT.

This clonotype was seen more than once but under ten times. The J gene is TRBJ1-2, the V gene TRBV29-1; TRBD1 might be the D (5 bases). Trimming stripped 7 bases from V and 0 bases from J, with 15 bases between. In germline, CDR1 is SQVTM, CDR2 ANQGSEA. CDR3 size: 14 residues. CDR3 DNA sequence: TGCAGCGGCGGGGCTCCTCAAGCTAACTATGGCTACACCTTC. Protein sequence: CSGGAPQANYGYTF.

This clonotype was seen a few times. This chain connects TRBV7-9 to TRBJ1-1, with TRBD1 as a possible D gene (5 bases). CDR3 size: 13 residues. The V and J ends lost 3 bases and 5 bases respectively, with 10 bases between them. Per germline, CDR1 SEHNR and CDR2 FQNEAQ (reference sequence). The CDR3 region has the DNA TGTGCCAGCAGCTTTATGGGGGATACTGAAGCTTTCTTT. This gives the protein CASSFMGDTEAFF.

J is TRBJ2-7 and V is TRBV2; D is unresolved. CDR3 length equals 13 residues. Germline-derived CDR1 and CDR2 are SNHLY and FYNNEI. With 7 bases removed from V and 2 bases from J, the gap between germline ends came to 12 bases. CDR3 sequence (DNA): TGTGCCAGCAACGAACGCCGGACCTACGAGCAGTACTTC. It translates to CASNERRTYEQYF.

This clonotype was counted at least ten times. This chain uses TRBV29-1 with TRBJ1-1; D possibly corresponds to TRBD1 (6 bases). The CDR3 is made up of 12 amino acids. The germline V and J ends were trimmed by 6 bases and 2 bases, with 10 bases remaining between them. Germline lookup yields CDR1 SQVTM and CDR2 ANQGSEA. The CDR3 loop is CSVTQGNTEAFF. The CDR3 DNA sequence: TGCAGCGTCACACAGGGTAACACTGAAGCTTTCTTT.

This chain uses TRBV20-1 with TRBJ2-1; tentative D call: TRBD2 (6 bases). In germline, CDR1 is DFQATT, CDR2 SNEGSKA (reference sequence). V was clipped by 1 base and J by 4 bases, with 14 bases between them. This CDR3 contains 15 residues. The CDR3 loop is CSARVFGSGYNEQFF. The CDR3 DNA reads TGCAGTGCTAGAGTATTTGGGAGCGGGTACAATGAGCAGTTCTTC.

The V and J genes are TRBV6-5 and TRBJ1-6, with D perhaps matching TRBD1 (5 bases). Germline V gene sequence: CDR1 MNHEY, CDR2 SVGAGI. V was cut by 4 bases and J by 7 bases, with 17 bases left in between. The CDR3 contains 16 residues. CDR3 nucleotide sequence: TGTGCCAGCAGTTTCATATCGGTGGGGCGGAATTCACCCCTCCACTTT. Protein product: CASSFISVGRNSPLHF.

The chain uses TRBV4-3 and TRBJ2-5, with D hard to call. Between the trimmed V and J ends, which lost 4 bases and 5 bases, there was a span of 14 bases. CDR1 and CDR2 from the germline V gene are LGHNA and YSLEER. The CDR3 has 14 residues. The CDR3 region is CASSPRLTSETQYF. In DNA, the CDR3 is TGCGCCAGCAGCCCGCGGTTGACGTCCGAGACCCAGTACTTC.

This chain connects TRBV28 to TRBJ1-5, with 11 bases that match TRBD1. The trim removed 6 bases at V and 10 bases at J, leaving 8 bases unmatched. Germline-derived CDR1 and CDR2 are MDHEN and SYDVKM. There are 14 residues in the CDR3. The CDR3: CASSIGQGATPQHF. The DNA for the CDR3 is TGTGCCAGCAGCATTGGACAGGGGGCGACACCCCAGCATTTT.

This clonotype was seen only a few times. The chain combines TRBV11-2 with TRBJ2-7; D gene unclear. The CDR3 runs to 14 residues. Trimming took off 1 base at V and 2 bases at J, with 9 bases between the two ends. Germline assignment: CDR1 SGHAT and CDR2 FQNNGV. CDR3 DNA: TGTGCCAGCAGCTTAGCGGGCTTAGCCTACGAGCAGTACTTC. It is translated as CASSLAGLAYEQYF.

Only a few counts were recorded for this clonotype. The V gene is TRBV10-3, the J gene TRBJ1-1; 8 bases are shared with TRBD1. Germline V gene lookup returns CDR1 ENHRY and CDR2 SYGVKD. The CDR3 length is 14 residues. With 0 bases clipped from V and 9 bases from J, the junction kept 6 bases outside the gene matches. DNA for the CDR3: TGTGCCATCAGTGAGTCCCCGACAGGGGCTAAAGCTTTCTTT. As protein: CAISESPTGAKAFF.

Turning to this clonotype: A much larger clone differs from this one at a single base, so this may be a read error. The chain combines TRBV20-1 with TRBJ2-2; 7 bases are shared with TRBD2. Germline CDR1 is DFQATT and CDR2 is SNEGSKA (reference sequence). The CDR3 extends over 15 amino acids. Trimming took 4 bases from V and 2 from J; bases not matched to a gene: 7. The CDR3 region is CSAKETSRNTGELFF. Here the CDR3 DNA reads TGCAGTGCTAAAGAGACTAGCAGAAACACCGGGGAGCTGTTTTTT.

This chain uses TRBV9 with TRBJ1-1; D call uncertain. The CDR3 is 14 amino acids. From germline, CDR1 is SGDLS and CDR2 YYNGEE. Trimming took off 2 bases at V and 1 base at J, with 9 bases between the two ends. The CDR3 nucleotides are TGTGCCAGCAGCGTCTTGGCCGAGAACACTGAAGCTTTCTTT. Protein: CASSVLAENTEAFF.

The chain links TRBV7-8 to TRBJ2-3; the D gene could be TRBD1 or TRBD2 (6 bases each). Trimming shortened V by 3 bases and J by 5 bases, and 12 bases separated the two germline ends. Germline V gives CDR1 SGHVS, CDR2 FQNEAQ. The CDR3 is made up of 14 amino acids. In DNA, the CDR3 is TGTGCCAGCAGCTTCTCCGAGGGGGGAGATACGCAGTATTTT. It encodes CASSFSEGGDTQYF. Full variable domain (rest looked up from reference TRBV7-8 and TRBJ2-3): GAGVSQSPRYKVAKRGQDVALRCDPISGHVSLFWYQQALGQGPEFLTYFQNEAQLDKSGLPSDRFFAERPEGSVSTLKIQRTQQEDSAVYLCASSFSEGGDTQYFGPGTRLTVL.

The gene calls are TRBV4-2 and TRBJ1-5; no definite D call. Between the trimmed V and J ends, which lost 3 bases and 4 bases, there was a span of 7 bases. There are 13 residues in the CDR3. Germline CDR1 is LGHNA and CDR2 is YNFKEQ. This CDR3 reads CASSQAANQPQHF. The CDR3 coding sequence is TGTGCCAGCAGCCAGGCAGCTAATCAGCCCCAGCATTTT.

The chain carries TRBV28 and TRBJ1-2, with no clear D. Trimming took off 9 bases at V and 4 bases at J, with 21 bases between the two ends. This CDR3 has 15 amino acids. Looked up from germline, CDR1 is MDHEN and CDR2 is SYDVKM. DNA for the CDR3: TGTGCCAGTGGTCTCGGACCCCTCACGGGCTATGGCTACACCTTC. Encoded protein: CASGLGPLTGYGYTF.

In this sample, this clonotype turned up a few times. V is TRBV7-2 and J is TRBJ2-3; 11 bases agree with TRBD2. CDR3 length: 18 residues. After removal of 6 bases from V and 2 bases from J, the junction contained 13 bases not matched to a gene. In germline, CDR1 is SGHTA, CDR2 FQGNSA. For the CDR3, the DNA is TGTGCCAGCAGGCCAACTAGCGGGAGCTCCTTAAACACAGATACGCAGTATTTT. It is translated as CASRPTSGSSLNTDTQYF.